The 9 T cell receptor beta chains reported below all come from one sample, sequenced in a study of cytomegalovirus exposure and HLA in healthy donors. PCR was performed using 60 Vbeta and 13 Jbeta primers. Profiling relied on immunoSEQ multiplex PCR, and the TCRdb table lists in-frame clones only, not all of them. This table holds 140,000 to 150,000 clones, over 70% found once. The specimen sequenced was PBMCs. The receptors here all came from a man aged 25 to 40 in good health and CMV-seronegative.

The CDR3 nucleotides are TGCACCAGCAGAGAGTTCGGGGGTTTCTACGAGCAGTACTTC. Translation gives CTSREFGGFYEQYF. The chain combines TRBV1 with TRBJ2-7; no DNA check was done on the table's D call, TRBD2. TRBV1 is given as a pseudogene. This CDR3 is built from 14 residues.

The V gene is TRBV10-3, the J gene TRBJ2-7; TRBD1 might be the D (5 bases). CDR3 length equals 14 residues. Germline values: CDR1 ENHRY, CDR2 SYGVKD. V lost 2 bases, J lost 0 bases, and 8 bases lay in between. CDR3 bases: TGTGCCATCAGTGAGGCCCAGGGCTCCTACGAGCAGTACTTC. Encoded protein: CAISEAQGSYEQYF.

This clone was seen a handful of times. The chain recombines TRBV5-8 with TRBJ2-7; D is possibly TRBD1 (6 bases). The CDR3 is 14 amino acids. In germline, CDR1 is SGHTS, CDR2 YDEGEE. V was cut by 6 bases and J by 4 bases, with 17 bases left in between. The CDR3 protein is CASTRGSRRYEQYF. CDR3 in DNA: TGTGCCAGCACCAGGGGAAGTCGTAGGTACGAGCAGTACTTC.

V gene TRBV19 combines with J gene TRBJ1-1, with a weak D call TRBD1 (5 bases). Looked up from germline, CDR1 is LNHDA and CDR2 is SQIVND (reference sequence). This CDR3 spans 14 amino acids. Trimming removed 9 bases at V and 5 bases at J, with 19 bases between. CDR3 DNA sequence: TGTGCCAGCATCTTGGGGGGGGTTGTAACTGAAGCTTTCTTT. Translating it yields CASILGGVVTEAFF.

The chain uses TRBV7-3 and TRBJ2-5; 10 bases are a match to TRBD2. This CDR3 is 15 amino acids long. CDR1 is SGHTA and CDR2 is FQGTGA in the germline V gene. V shed 5 bases and J 5 bases; nucleotides not matched to a gene: 8. The CDR3 region has the DNA TGTGCCAGCAGCCCCAGCGGGGGGGCTGCTGAGACCCAGTACTTC. Translation: CASSPSGGAAETQYF.

The chain couples TRBV5-1 to TRBJ2-1; 12 positions agree with TRBD1. This CDR3 is 14 amino acids long. J gave up 10 bases and V 3 bases, and 5 bases lay outside the gene matches. CDR1 is SGHRS and CDR2 is YFSETQ in the germline V gene. The CDR3: CASSWGQGATEQFF. The CDR3 region has the DNA TGCGCCAGCAGCTGGGGACAGGGGGCGACCGAGCAGTTCTTC.

The V gene is TRBV6-1, the J gene TRBJ2-5; 10 positions match TRBD2. V lost 3 bases and J lost 4; bases outside the gene matches: 2. Germline V CDR1 and CDR2: MNHNS, SASEGT. This CDR3 spans 14 amino acids. The CDR3 bases are TGTGCCAGCAGTGATGGACTAGCGGTAGAGACCCAGTACTTC. Translation gives CASSDGLAVETQYF.

The chain is built from TRBV7-9 and TRBJ1-5; weak D call: TRBD1 (5 bases). The length of the CDR3 is 15 residues. Germline loops: CDR1 SEHNR, CDR2 FQNEAQ (reference sequence). The V end was cut by 4 bases, the J end by 0 bases, with 10 bases between. CDR3 in DNA: TGTGCCAGCAGCTCCGGACAATATAGCAATCAGCCCCAGCATTTT. Its protein product is CASSSGQYSNQPQHF.

For the CDR3, the DNA is TGTGCCAGCAGTGGACAGGATGGATACGGTGGCTACACCTTC. Protein product: CASSGQDGYGGYTF. The chain links TRBV2 to TRBJ1-2, with a weak D call TRBD1 (6 bases). This CDR3 is 14 amino acids long. The V gene lost 4 bases and the J gene lost 7 bases, with 16 bases spanning the gap. Germline-derived CDR1 and CDR2 are SNHLY and FYNNEI.